There are a few counts of the clone carrying this T cell receptor beta chain. Its specificity is unknown. This record belongs to a study of CD8 T cells in ankylosing spondylitis. Regarding the study as a whole: Made up of fewer than ten highly homologous variants, a TCR beta motif appeared characteristic of ankylosing spondylitis blood. Reports of some motif variants in reactive arthritis synovial fluid and blood predate this one. Clones linked to the disease showed a CD8+ phenotype. They occurred at relatively low frequencies in peripheral blood. Reports say disease-linked clones showed up significantly more in matched ankylosing spondylitis synovial fluid.

Trimming pared 4 bases from V and 1 base from J, leaving 11 bases between. The CDR3 totals 14 residues. CDR1 is SGHRS and CDR2 is YFSETQ in the germline V gene. TCRdb passed the 5' RACE reads through MiXCR, listing each CDR3 protein once. The table shows roughly 440,000 distinct CDR3 sequences, with approximately 17% occurring only once. The clonotype originates from a male donor with ankylosing spondylitis. The chain carries TRBV5-1 and TRBJ1-2, with D uncertain. The specimen sequenced was blood, either unsorted or a sorted T cell fraction (not recorded which). CDR3 bases: TGCGCCAGCAGCCCCGCCGATATTAACTATGGCTACACCTTC. Its translation is CASSPADINYGYTF.